These 4 T cell receptor beta chains came from one sample sequenced in a study of T cells in Graves' hyperthyroidism and ophthalmopathy. What was amplified from RNA transcripts were TCR beta CDR3 regions. HTBI primers were employed in a first-round RT-PCR of the TCR CDR3. MiXCR was run by TCRdb on the multiplex PCR reads, yielding one entry per CDR3 protein. The sample gives 500,000 to 750,000 distinct CDR3 sequences, 13% to 15% of which show up once; roughly 7% is in the top ten. The sequenced material came from blood. The receptors shown here come from a woman under 30 with Graves' ophthalmopathy.

This clonotype has a count of ten or more. V and J are TRBV3-1 and TRBJ2-3; 7 nucleotides agree with TRBD2. V was clipped by 1 base and J by 0 bases; unmatched bases: 4. The CDR3 is 16 amino acids. Germline V CDR1 and CDR2: LGHDT, YNNKEL (reference sequence). The CDR3 DNA follows: TGTGCCAGCAGCCAAGTCGCTAGCGGTAGCACAGATACGCAGTATTTT. It yields the protein CASSQVASGSTDTQYF.

This clonotype occurred many times. The CDR3 loop is CSAPPPTGLTYEQYF. CDR3 nucleotides: TGCAGTGCCCCACCACCCACAGGACTCACCTACGAGCAGTACTTC. The rearrangement uses TRBV20-1 and TRBJ2-7, with D perhaps matching TRBD1 or TRBD2 (5 bases each). The germline gives CDR1 DFQATT, CDR2 SNEGSKA (reference sequence). Between the trimmed V and J ends, which lost 6 bases and 2 bases, there was a span of 20 bases. The CDR3 totals 15 residues.

At least ten counts were recorded for this clonotype. The J gene is TRBJ2-7, the V gene TRBV29-1, with 9 bases that match TRBD1. Germline assignment: CDR1 SQVTM and CDR2 ANQGSEA. J gave up 3 bases and V 5 bases, and 11 bases lay outside the gene matches. The CDR3 loop spans 15 amino acids. The CDR3 region has the DNA TGCAGCGTTCTAGGGCCGGGACAGGGCTTCTACGAGCAGTACTTC. Protein: CSVLGPGQGFYEQYF.

The chain recombines TRBV11-2 with TRBJ2-1; D is perhaps TRBD2 (5 bases). The CDR3 consists of 15 residues. CDR1 is SGHAT and CDR2 is FQNNGV in the germline V gene. Trimming removed 1 base at V and 5 bases at J, with 12 bases between. DNA of the CDR3: TGTGCCAGCAGCTTAGTAGGGCGGGTCCACAATGAGCAGTTCTTC. It specifies CASSLVGRVHNEQFF.